These 23 T cell receptor beta chains came from one sample sequenced in a study of a mutant IDH1 vaccine in newly diagnosed glioma (dated by TCRdb to about 2021). These receptors lack a known antigen. What the time point label conveys for this sample: week 47, end of study. A 20-mer mutant IDH1 peptide at 300 micrograms in Montanide made up each vaccine dose, which was injected subcutaneously together with topical imiquimod. Library method: the immunoSEQ multiplex PCR assay. TCRdb stores this immuneACCESS table with in-frame sequences only. Part of the clones is absent; in the studies checked, under half of the shortfall reflects unresolved V genes, and no reason is known for the rest. Recorded for this sample are about 94,000 clones; nearly 90% of them occurred a single time. The top ten clonotypes cover 0.75% to 0.95% of the sample. The starting material was PBMCs, obtained from a glioma patient whose treatment included an IDH1 peptide vaccine. These receptors were collected from a woman in her fifties or sixties with glioma.

The genes are TRBV28 and TRBJ1-1; no clear D. Germline V lookup: CDR1 MDHEN, CDR2 SYDVKM. The CDR3 extends over 12 amino acids. V lost 1 base and J lost 6, with 6 bases in between. The CDR3 nucleotides read TGTGCCAGCAGTTTATCCCAGTCTGAAGCTTTCTTT. Encoded protein: CASSLSQSEAFF. The whole variable domain, filled in from reference TRBV28 and TRBJ1-1, reads DVKVTQSSRYLVKRTGEKVFLECVQDMDHENMFWYRQDPGLGLRLIYFSYDVKMKEKGDIPEGYSVSREKKERFSLILESASTNQTSMYLCASSLSQSEAFFGQGTRLTVV.

The chain links TRBV7-9 to TRBJ1-1, with no clear D. V lost 6 bases and J 3 bases, leaving 11 bases between the germline ends. CDR3 length: 13 residues. Germline V gene data show CDR1 as SEHNR and CDR2 as FQNEAQ (reference sequence). The CDR3, as DNA: TGTGCCAGCAGTCCCTCCGGGGACACTGAAGCTTTCTTT. Translation gives CASSPSGDTEAFF.

The CDR3 DNA reads TGTGCCAGCAGGGCACTAGCGGGAGCCACAGATACGCAGTATTTT. Translation gives CASRALAGATDTQYF. V usage is TRBV14 and J usage is TRBJ2-3; 11 bases align to TRBD2. The CDR3 has 15 amino acids. The V segment lost 6 bases and the J segment 2 bases; nucleotides outside the gene matches: 4. From germline, CDR1 is SGHDN and CDR2 FVKESK.

V usage is TRBV25-1 and J usage is TRBJ2-7; 9 bases agree with TRBD1. V shed 8 bases, J shed 3 bases, and the junction held 11 bases outside the gene matches. Germline CDR1 is MGHDK and CDR2 is SYGVNS. This CDR3 spans 15 amino acids. CDR3 sequence reads: CASGGWGTGIYEQYF. CDR3 bases: TGTGCCAGCGGGGGATGGGGGACAGGGATCTACGAGCAGTACTTC.

The chain couples TRBV5-6 to TRBJ1-1; D is possibly TRBD1 (6 bases). Trimming took 0 bases from V and 0 from J, leaving 12 bases between them. Germline values: CDR1 SGHDT, CDR2 YYEEEE. The CDR3 totals 16 residues. DNA for the CDR3: TGTGCCAGCAGCTTGGTAGGGGGGGCTGTGAACACTGAAGCTTTCTTT. Residues: CASSLVGGAVNTEAFF.

V and J are TRBV6-5 and TRBJ1-5, with 7 nucleotides matching TRBD1. J gave up 4 bases and V 0 bases, and 0 bases lay outside the gene matches. The CDR3 is 14 residues long. CDR1 MNHEY and CDR2 SVGAGI come from the germline V gene. Written as DNA, the CDR3 is TGTGCCAGCAGTTACTCACAGGGGAATCAGCCCCAGCATTTT. It specifies CASSYSQGNQPQHF.

V gene TRBV11-2 combines with J gene TRBJ2-7; a weak D match, TRBD2 (7 bases). The germline gives CDR1 SGHAT, CDR2 FQNNGV. V shed 5 bases and J shed 2 bases, with 16 bases lying between them. The CDR3 has 15 amino acids. The CDR3 nucleotides read TGTGCCAGCAGCCGGGGCGGGGGCGCGGCCTACGAGCAGTACTTC. Its protein is CASSRGGGAAYEQYF.

This chain uses TRBV5-1 with TRBJ2-3; the D is unclear. This CDR3 has 16 residues. Trimming removed 0 bases from V and 0 bases from J, with 11 bases in between. Germline V gives CDR1 SGHRS, CDR2 YFSETQ. CDR3 bases: TGCGCCAGCAGCTTGGGCCAATTGACGAGCACAGATACGCAGTATTTT. As protein: CASSLGQLTSTDTQYF.

The chain is built from TRBV18 and TRBJ1-1, with D unresolved. In germline, CDR1 is KGHSH, CDR2 LQKENI. This CDR3 has 14 amino acids. Trimming took 0 bases from V and 4 from J, leaving 9 bases between them. CDR3 sequence reads: CASSPPSGSTEAFF. The CDR3 nucleotides are TGTGCCAGCTCACCACCGTCGGGGAGCACTGAAGCTTTCTTT.

The chain is built from TRBV7-9 and TRBJ2-7; TRBD1 aligns across 10 bases. Germline CDR1 is SEHNR and CDR2 is FQNEAQ (reference sequence). The V segment lost 4 bases and the J segment 5 bases; nucleotides outside the gene matches: 11. The CDR3 is 16 residues long. The CDR3 sequence: CASSSPSGTGADEQYF. The CDR3 DNA is TGTGCCAGCAGCTCCCCCTCCGGGACAGGGGCTGACGAGCAGTACTTC.

This rearrangement joins TRBV9 to TRBJ1-6; possibly TRBD1 for D (5 bases). Trimming took 4 bases from V and 10 from J, leaving 18 bases between them. There are 15 residues in the CDR3. Germline V lookup: CDR1 SGDLS, CDR2 YYNGEE. CDR3 sequence reads: CASSPQGDMGSPLHF. As DNA, the CDR3 is TGTGCCAGCAGCCCCCAGGGCGATATGGGGTCACCCCTCCACTTT. Variable domain in full (rest from reference TRBV9 and TRBJ1-6): DSGVTQTPKHLITATGQRVTLRCSPRSGDLSVYWYQQSLDQGLQFLIQYYNGEERAKGNILERFSAQQFPDLHSELNLSSLELGDSALYFCASSPQGDMGSPLHFGNGTRLTVT.

V gene TRBV27 combines with J gene TRBJ1-4; 11 bases line up with TRBD1. Trimming cost V 6 bases and J 7 bases; bases outside gene matches: 7. Germline-derived CDR1 and CDR2 are MNHEY and SMNVEV (reference sequence). This CDR3 is built from 15 residues. CDR3 nucleotides: TGTGCCAGCAGCCGGATAGGGACAGGGGGTGAAAAACTGTTTTTT. Amino acid sequence: CASSRIGTGGEKLFF.

The genes are TRBV30 and TRBJ2-3; D ambiguous. V was pared by 0 bases and J by 6 bases, with 10 bases between. The CDR3 consists of 13 residues. CDR1 and CDR2 (germline): GTSNPN, SVGIG (reference sequence). CDR3 sequence (DNA): TGTGCCTGGAGTGTACCCCTCCACGATACGCAGTATTTT. This sequence encodes CAWSVPLHDTQYF.

The rearrangement uses TRBV9 and TRBJ2-3; tentative D call: TRBD2 (5 bases). CDR1 is SGDLS, CDR2 YYNGEE, per germline. The CDR3 has 11 residues. The ends were cut back, 4 bases at V and 8 bases at J, with 8 bases in the middle. The CDR3, as DNA: TGTGCCAGCAGCAAGAGCGGTACGCAGTATTTT. Translation gives CASSKSGTQYF.

V usage is TRBV7-9 and J usage is TRBJ2-3; 12 nucleotides align to TRBD2. This CDR3 spans 14 amino acids. Germline V gene data show CDR1 as SEHNR and CDR2 as FQNEAQ (reference sequence). J was trimmed by 5 bases and V by 5 bases; bases with no gene match: 2. The CDR3 loop is CASSPTSGRDTQYF. CDR3 nucleotides: TGTGCCAGCAGCCCGACTAGCGGGAGAGATACGCAGTATTTT.

This clone has a single count. J is TRBJ1-4 and V is TRBV30, with D unresolved. Germline V gene sequence: CDR1 GTSNPN, CDR2 SVGIG (reference sequence). Deletions cut 4 bases from V and 5 bases from J, with 14 bases between. This CDR3 has 14 amino acids. The CDR3 bases are TGTGCCTGGAAACGACTAACCCTCAATGAAAAACTGTTTTTT. Its protein product is CAWKRLTLNEKLFF.

The rearrangement joins TRBV6-1 to TRBJ1-2, with TRBD1 matching over 7 bases. Germline CDR1 reads MNHNS; CDR2 reads SASEGT. V gave up 0 bases and J gave up 4 bases; unmatched junction bases: 5. CDR3 length equals 15 residues. CDR3 nucleotide sequence: TGTGCCAGCAGTGAAGCAGTACAGGGGCTCTATGGCTACACCTTC. This gives the protein CASSEAVQGLYGYTF.

The chain links TRBV5-6 to TRBJ2-7; 11 bases are a match to TRBD2. J lost 4 bases, V lost 0 bases, and 3 bases had no gene match. The CDR3 contains 15 residues. From germline, CDR1 is SGHDT and CDR2 YYEEEE. The CDR3 loop is CASSLDASGRYEQYF. The CDR3 nucleotides read TGTGCCAGCAGCTTGGACGCTAGCGGGAGGTACGAGCAGTACTTC.

This sequence joins TRBV10-3 and TRBJ1-1; D ambiguous. CDR1 ENHRY and CDR2 SYGVKD come from the germline V gene. V was shortened by 5 bases and J by 4 bases, with 8 bases between the two germline ends. This CDR3 is built from 12 residues. CDR3 coding DNA: TGTGCCATCAGTCCGGGGAGCACTGAAGCTTTCTTT. This translates into CAISPGSTEAFF.

The chain joins TRBV18 to TRBJ2-5; D possibly matches TRBD1 or TRBD2 (6 bases each). CDR3 size: 14 residues. The germline CDR1 and CDR2 sequences are KGHSH and LQKENI. The ends were cut back, 2 bases at V and 1 base at J, with 8 bases in the middle. CDR3: CASSPGGLQETQYF. DNA of the CDR3: TGTGCCAGCTCACCAGGGGGGCTCCAAGAGACCCAGTACTTC.

The chain recombines TRBV6-4 with TRBJ1-1, with D perhaps TRBD1 (5 bases). Germline CDR1 and CDR2: MRHNA and SNTAGT. Trimming pared 5 bases from V and 1 base from J, leaving 8 bases between. This CDR3 is built from 13 residues. This CDR3 reads CASSFDRNTEAFF. The CDR3 bases are TGTGCCAGCAGTTTTGACAGGAACACTGAAGCTTTCTTT.

The V call is TRBV5-1, the J call TRBJ1-3, with 8 bases lining up with TRBD1. The V and J ends lost 0 bases and 2 bases, in that order; junction bases with no gene match: 7. CDR1 is SGHRS, CDR2 YFSETQ, per germline. The CDR3 is 17 residues long. The CDR3 nucleotides read TGCGCCAGCAGCTTGGCCAGGCAGGGGGCCGCTGGAAACACCATATATTTT. Its translation: CASSLARQGAAGNTIYF.

A word on this clone: A junction boundary mismatches the germline segment, possibly from a read error. The chain joins TRBV7-7 to TRBJ2-1, with 12 bases matching TRBD1. The CDR3 has 14 amino acids. Germline lookup yields CDR1 SSHAT and CDR2 FNYEAQ (reference sequence). The CDR3 DNA is TGTGCTAGCAGCTTCGGGACAGGGGGCTACGAGCAGTTCTTC. This translates into CASSFGTGGYEQFF.